These 5 T cell receptor beta chains were all obtained from the same sample, sequenced in a study of shared clonotypes between healthy human individuals. Clones were read by immunoSEQ multiplex PCR, and TCRdb kept only the in-frame ones, dropping some. Among roughly 700,000 clones, approximately 74% were seen once, and the ten largest hold 1.5% to 2%. What was sequenced was memory CD4+ T cells sorted from blood. As for subset: CD45RA-negative fraction. The receptors shown here come from a woman aged 30 to 39 in good health.

The CDR3 loop reads CAWRVGAFESGGYTF. As DNA, the CDR3 is TGTGCCTGGAGGGTTGGGGCATTCGAAAGCGGTGGCTACACCTTC. The chain carries TRBV30 and TRBJ1-2, with D tentatively TRBD1 (5 bases). CDR1 is GTSNPN and CDR2 is SVGIG in the germline V gene (reference sequence). Trimming took off 3 bases at V and 7 bases at J, with 21 bases between the two ends. The CDR3 covers 15 residues.

The V and J genes are TRBV4-1 and TRBJ2-1; possibly TRBD2 for D (5 bases). This CDR3 region has 16 residues. CDR1 is MGHRA, CDR2 YSYEKL, per germline. Trimming took off 4 bases at V and 6 bases at J, with 19 bases between the two ends. CDR3 sequence (DNA): TGCGCCAGCAGCCCCCTAAAATTCCTAGCAGGCAATGAGCAGTTCTTC. Residues: CASSPLKFLAGNEQFF.

Many counts were recorded for this clone. The chain carries TRBV28 and TRBJ2-7; 9 bases are shared with TRBD2. This CDR3 region has 15 residues. The germline V gene encodes CDR1 MDHEN and CDR2 SYDVKM. V was pared by 2 bases and J by 5 bases, with 7 bases of the junction left unmatched. CDR3 DNA: TGTGCCAGCAGTTTAGCGGGAGGGCCTTTTCACGAGCAGTACTTC. The encoded protein is CASSLAGGPFHEQYF.

This chain links TRBV18 with TRBJ1-1; D perhaps matches TRBD1 (5 bases). The V end lost 1 base, the J end lost 5 bases, and 8 bases lay between the germline ends. The CDR3 extends over 13 amino acids. Germline assignment: CDR1 KGHSH and CDR2 LQKENI. In DNA, the CDR3 is TGTGCCAGCTCACCACAGGGGAGAACTGAAGCTTTCTTT. Its protein product is CASSPQGRTEAFF. The whole variable domain, remainder taken from reference TRBV18 and TRBJ1-1, is NAGVMQNPRHLVRRRGQEARLRCSPMKGHSHVYWYRQLPEEGLKFMVYLQKENIIDESGMPKERFSAEFPKEGPSILRIQQVVRGDSAAYFCASSPQGRTEAFFGQGTRLTVV.

This chain uses TRBV30 with TRBJ2-7; tentatively, D is TRBD1 or TRBD2 (5 bases each). V lost 3 bases, J lost 1 base, and 10 bases lay in between. CDR1 is GTSNPN and CDR2 is SVGIG in the germline V gene (reference sequence). The CDR3 runs 13 residues. The CDR3 DNA sequence: TGTGCCTGGAGCCGGGGCGAATCCTACGAGCAGTACTTC. Translation: CAWSRGESYEQYF.